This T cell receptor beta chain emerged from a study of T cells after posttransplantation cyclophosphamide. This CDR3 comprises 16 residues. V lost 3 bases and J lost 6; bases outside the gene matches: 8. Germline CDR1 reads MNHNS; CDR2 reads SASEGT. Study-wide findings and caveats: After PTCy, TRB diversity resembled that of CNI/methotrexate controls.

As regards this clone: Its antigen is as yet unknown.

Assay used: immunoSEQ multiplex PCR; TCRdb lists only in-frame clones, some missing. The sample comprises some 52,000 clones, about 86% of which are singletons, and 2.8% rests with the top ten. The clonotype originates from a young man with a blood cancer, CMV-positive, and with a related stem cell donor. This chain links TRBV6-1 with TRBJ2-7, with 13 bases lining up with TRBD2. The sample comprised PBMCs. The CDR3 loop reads CASSETGTSGRAEQYF. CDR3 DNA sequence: TGTGCCAGCAGTGAGACGGGTACTAGCGGGAGGGCCGAGCAGTACTTC.